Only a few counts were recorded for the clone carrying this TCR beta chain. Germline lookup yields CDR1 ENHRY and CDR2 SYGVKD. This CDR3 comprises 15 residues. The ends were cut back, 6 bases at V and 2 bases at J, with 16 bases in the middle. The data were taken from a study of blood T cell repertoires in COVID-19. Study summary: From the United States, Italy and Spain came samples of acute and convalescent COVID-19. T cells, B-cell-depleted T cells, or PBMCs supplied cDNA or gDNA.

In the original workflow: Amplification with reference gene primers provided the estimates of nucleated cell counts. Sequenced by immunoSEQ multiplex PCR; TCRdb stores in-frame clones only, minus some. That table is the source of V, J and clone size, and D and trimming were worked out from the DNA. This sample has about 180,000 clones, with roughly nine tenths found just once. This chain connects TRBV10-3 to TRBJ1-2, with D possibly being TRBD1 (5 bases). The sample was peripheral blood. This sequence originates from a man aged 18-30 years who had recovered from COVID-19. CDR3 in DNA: TGTGCCATCAGGGCTCACTCGGGACTGAACTATGGCTACACCTTC. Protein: CAIRAHSGLNYGYTF.